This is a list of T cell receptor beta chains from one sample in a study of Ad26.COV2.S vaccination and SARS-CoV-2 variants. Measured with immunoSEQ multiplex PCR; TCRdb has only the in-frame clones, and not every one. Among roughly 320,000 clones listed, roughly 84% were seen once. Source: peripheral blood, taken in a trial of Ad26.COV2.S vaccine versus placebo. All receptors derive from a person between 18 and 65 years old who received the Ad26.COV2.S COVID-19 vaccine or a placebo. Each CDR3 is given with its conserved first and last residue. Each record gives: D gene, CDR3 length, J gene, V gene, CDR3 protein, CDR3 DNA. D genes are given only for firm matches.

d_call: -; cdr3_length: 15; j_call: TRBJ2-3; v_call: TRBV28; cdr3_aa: CASVPYRGATDTQYF; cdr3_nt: TGTGCCAGCGTCCCTTACCGGGGGGCAACAGATACGCAGTATTTT
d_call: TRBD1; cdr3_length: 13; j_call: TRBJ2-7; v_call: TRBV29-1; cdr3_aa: CSVGTVGTYEQYF; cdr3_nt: TGCAGCGTCGGGACAGTGGGGACCTACGAGCAGTACTTC
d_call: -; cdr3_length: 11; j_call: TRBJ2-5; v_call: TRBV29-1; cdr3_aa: CSDLTLETQYF; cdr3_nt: TGCAGCGACCTGACTCTGGAGACCCAGTACTTC
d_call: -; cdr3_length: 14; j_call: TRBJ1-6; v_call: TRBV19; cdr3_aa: CASSIGDPSSPLHF; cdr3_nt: TGTGCCAGTAGTATAGGTGACCCTTCGTCGCCCCTCCACTTT
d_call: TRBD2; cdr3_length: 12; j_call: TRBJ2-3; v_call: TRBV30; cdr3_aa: CASSRGGDTQYF; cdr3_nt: TGTGCCTCTTCGCGGGGGGGAGATACGCAGTATTTT
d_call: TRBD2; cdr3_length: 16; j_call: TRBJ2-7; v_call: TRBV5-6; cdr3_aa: CASSKGRGSLSYEQYF; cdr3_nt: TGTGCCAGCAGCAAAGGGCGGGGGTCCCTCTCCTACGAGCAGTACTTC
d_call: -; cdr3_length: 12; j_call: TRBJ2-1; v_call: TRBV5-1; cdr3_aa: CASSLIRNEQFF; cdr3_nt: TGCGCCAGCAGCTTAATACGGAATGAGCAGTTCTTC
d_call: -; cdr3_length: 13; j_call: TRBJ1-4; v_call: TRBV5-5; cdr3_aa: CASSLFVNEKLFF; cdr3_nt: TGTGCCAGCAGCTTGTTTGTTAATGAAAAACTGTTTTTT
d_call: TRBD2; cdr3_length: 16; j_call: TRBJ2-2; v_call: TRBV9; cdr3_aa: CASSVGTSGNTGELFF; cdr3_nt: TGTGCCAGCAGCGTCGGGACTAGCGGGAACACCGGGGAGCTGTTTTTT
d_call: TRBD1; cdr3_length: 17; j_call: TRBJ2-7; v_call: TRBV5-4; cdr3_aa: CASSGLSGTGVSYEQYF; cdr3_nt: TGTGCCAGCAGCGGTCTTTCCGGGACAGGAGTCTCCTACGAGCAGTACTTC
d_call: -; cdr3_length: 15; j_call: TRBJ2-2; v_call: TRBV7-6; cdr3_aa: CASSSGTSNTGELFF; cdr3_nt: TGTGCCAGCAGCTCCGGGACGTCGAACACCGGGGAGCTGTTTTTT
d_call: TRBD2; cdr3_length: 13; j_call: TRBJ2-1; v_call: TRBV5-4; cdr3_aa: CASSWGTSAEQFF; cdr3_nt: TGTGCCAGCAGCTGGGGGACTAGCGCTGAGCAGTTCTTC
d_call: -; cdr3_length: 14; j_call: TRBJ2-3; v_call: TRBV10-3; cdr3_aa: CATQAAGSGDTQYF; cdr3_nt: TGTGCCACCCAGGCAGCAGGATCAGGAGATACGCAGTATTTT
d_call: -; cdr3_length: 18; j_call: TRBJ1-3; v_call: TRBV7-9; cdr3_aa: CASSLSRWGASSGNTIYF; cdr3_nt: TGTGCCAGCAGCTTATCGCGGTGGGGGGCCTCCTCTGGAAACACCATATATTTT
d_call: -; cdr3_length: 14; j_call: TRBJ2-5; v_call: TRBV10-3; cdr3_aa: CAISVRGGQETQYF; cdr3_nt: TGTGCCATCAGTGTAAGGGGGGGGCAAGAGACCCAGTACTTC
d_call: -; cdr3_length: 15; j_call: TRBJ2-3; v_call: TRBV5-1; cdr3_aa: CASSFPTESTDTQYF; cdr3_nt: TGCGCCAGCAGCTTCCCGACAGAGAGCACAGATACGCAGTATTTT
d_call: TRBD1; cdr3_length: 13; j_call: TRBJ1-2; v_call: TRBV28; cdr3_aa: CASLTGGHYGYTF; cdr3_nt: TGTGCCAGCCTAACAGGGGGCCACTATGGCTACACCTTC